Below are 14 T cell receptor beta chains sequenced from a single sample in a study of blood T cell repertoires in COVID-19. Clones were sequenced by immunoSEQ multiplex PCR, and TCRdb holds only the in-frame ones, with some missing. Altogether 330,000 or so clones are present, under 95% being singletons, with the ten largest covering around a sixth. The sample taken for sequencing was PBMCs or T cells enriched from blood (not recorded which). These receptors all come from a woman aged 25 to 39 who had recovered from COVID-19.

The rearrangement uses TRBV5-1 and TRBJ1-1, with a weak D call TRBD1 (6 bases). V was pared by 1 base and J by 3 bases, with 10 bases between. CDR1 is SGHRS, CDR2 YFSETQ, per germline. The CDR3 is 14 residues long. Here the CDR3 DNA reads TGCGCCAGCAGCTTGTGGGACACCGACACTGAAGCTTTCTTT. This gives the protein CASSLWDTDTEAFF.

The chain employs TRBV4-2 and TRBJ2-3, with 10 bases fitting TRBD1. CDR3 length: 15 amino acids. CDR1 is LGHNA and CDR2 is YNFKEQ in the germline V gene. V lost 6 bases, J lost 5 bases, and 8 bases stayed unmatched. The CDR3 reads CASRVGTGVRDTQYF. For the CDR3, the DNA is TGTGCCAGCAGAGTCGGGACAGGGGTGCGAGATACGCAGTATTTT.

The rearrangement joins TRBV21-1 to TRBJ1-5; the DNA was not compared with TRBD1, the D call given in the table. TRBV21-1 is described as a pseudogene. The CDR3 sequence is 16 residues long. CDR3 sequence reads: CASSKSRGIGNQPQHF. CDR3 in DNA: TGTGCCAGCAGCAAATCTAGGGGCATAGGCAATCAGCCCCAGCATTTT.

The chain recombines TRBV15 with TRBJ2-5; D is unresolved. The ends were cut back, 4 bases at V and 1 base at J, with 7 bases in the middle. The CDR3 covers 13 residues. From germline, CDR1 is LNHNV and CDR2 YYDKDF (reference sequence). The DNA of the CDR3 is TGTGCCACCAGCATCAGGATCCAAGAGACCCAGTACTTC. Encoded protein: CATSIRIQETQYF.

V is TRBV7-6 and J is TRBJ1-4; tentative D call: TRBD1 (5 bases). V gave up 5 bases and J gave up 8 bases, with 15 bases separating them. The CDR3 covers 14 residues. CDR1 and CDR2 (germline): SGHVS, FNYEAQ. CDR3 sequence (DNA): TGTGCCAGCAGCCCAGGCGGGGGAAAGGAAAAACTGTTTTTT. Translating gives CASSPGGGKEKLFF.

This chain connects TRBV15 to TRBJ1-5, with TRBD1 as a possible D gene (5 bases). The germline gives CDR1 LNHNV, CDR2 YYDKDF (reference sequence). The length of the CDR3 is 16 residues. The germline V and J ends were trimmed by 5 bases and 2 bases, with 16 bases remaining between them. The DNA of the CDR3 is TGTGCCACCAGCTCACCGCAGGGAAATGGCAATCAGCCCCAGCATTTT. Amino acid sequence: CATSSPQGNGNQPQHF.

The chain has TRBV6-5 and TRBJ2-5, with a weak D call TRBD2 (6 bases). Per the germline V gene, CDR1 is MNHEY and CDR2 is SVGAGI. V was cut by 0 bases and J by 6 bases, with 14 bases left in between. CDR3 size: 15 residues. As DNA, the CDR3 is TGTGCCAGCAGTTACTCGACGGGACTCGAGCAGACCCAGTACTTC. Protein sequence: CASSYSTGLEQTQYF.

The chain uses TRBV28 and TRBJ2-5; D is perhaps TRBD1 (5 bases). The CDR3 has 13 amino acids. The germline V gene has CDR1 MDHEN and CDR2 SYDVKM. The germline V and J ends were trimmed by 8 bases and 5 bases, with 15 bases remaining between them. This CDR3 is CASGEGSGETQYF. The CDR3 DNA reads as TGTGCCAGCGGTGAAGGGTCAGGGGAGACCCAGTACTTC.

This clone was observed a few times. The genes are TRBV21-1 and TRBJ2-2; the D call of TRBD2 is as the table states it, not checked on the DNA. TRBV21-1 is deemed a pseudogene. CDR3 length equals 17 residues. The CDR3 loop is CASSAGEPSANTGELFF. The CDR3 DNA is TGTGCCAGCAGCGCCGGAGAGCCATCCGCGAACACCGGGGAGCTGTTTTTT.

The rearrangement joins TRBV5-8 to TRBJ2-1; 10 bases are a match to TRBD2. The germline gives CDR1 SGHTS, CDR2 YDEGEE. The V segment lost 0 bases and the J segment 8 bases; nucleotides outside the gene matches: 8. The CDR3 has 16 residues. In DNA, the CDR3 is TGTGCCAGCAGCTTGGCCGGGAGCGGGGGGGCCCATGAGCAGTTCTTC. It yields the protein CASSLAGSGGAHEQFF.

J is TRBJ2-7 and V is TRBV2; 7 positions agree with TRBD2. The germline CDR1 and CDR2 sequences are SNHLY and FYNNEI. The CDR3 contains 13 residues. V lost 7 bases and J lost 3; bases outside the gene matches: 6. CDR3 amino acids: CASKGGGSYEQYF. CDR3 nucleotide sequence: TGTGCCAGCAAGGGCGGCGGGAGCTACGAGCAGTACTTC.

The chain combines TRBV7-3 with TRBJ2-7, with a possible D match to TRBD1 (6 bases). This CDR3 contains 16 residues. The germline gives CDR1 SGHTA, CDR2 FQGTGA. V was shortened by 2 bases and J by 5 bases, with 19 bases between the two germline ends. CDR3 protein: CASSLAPTGRLDEQYF. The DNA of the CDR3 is TGTGCCAGCAGCTTAGCGCCGACAGGCAGATTAGACGAGCAGTACTTC.

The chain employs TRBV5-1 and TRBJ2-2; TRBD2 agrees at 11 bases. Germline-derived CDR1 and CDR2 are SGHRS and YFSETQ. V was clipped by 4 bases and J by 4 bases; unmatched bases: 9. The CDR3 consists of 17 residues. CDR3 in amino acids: CASSPLAGASSTGELFF. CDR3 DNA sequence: TGCGCCAGCAGCCCACTAGCGGGAGCAAGTAGCACCGGGGAGCTGTTTTTT.

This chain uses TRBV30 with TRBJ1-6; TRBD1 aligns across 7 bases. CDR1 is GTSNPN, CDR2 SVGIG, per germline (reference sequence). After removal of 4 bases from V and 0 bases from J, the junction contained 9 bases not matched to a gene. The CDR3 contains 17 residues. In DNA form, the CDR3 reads TGTGCCTGGATGCGGGACAGCAGGAGCTCCTATAATTCACCCCTCCACTTT. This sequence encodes CAWMRDSRSSYNSPLHF.